The next 10 T cell receptor beta chains were all read from a single sample in a study of technical replicates of blood from a few donors. The assay was immunoSEQ multiplex PCR, and TCRdb's table has in-frame clones only and misses some. This sample has tens of thousands of clones, with roughly 77% found just once. Sequencing input: PBMCs. These receptors were obtained from a human donor in good health. Some clones in this sample may be carry-over from other donors' samples.

This sequence joins TRBV18 and TRBJ2-5; 13 bases map to TRBD2. This CDR3 spans 16 amino acids. The V gene's germline CDR1 is KGHSH and CDR2 LQKENI. V lost 6 bases, J lost 2 bases, and 6 bases stayed unmatched. In DNA form, the CDR3 reads TGTGCCAGCTCCCTCGGGACTAGCGGGGCACAAGAGACCCAGTACTTC. The encoded protein is CASSLGTSGAQETQYF.

The V call is TRBV4-3, the J call TRBJ2-6; 8 bases fit TRBD1. Germline lookup yields CDR1 LGHNA and CDR2 YSLEER. CDR3 length: 17 residues. Trimming took 0 bases from V and 2 from J; bases not matched to a gene: 3. CDR3 loop: CASSQEGTGTGANVLTF. The DNA of the CDR3 is TGCGCCAGCAGCCAAGAAGGGACAGGCACTGGGGCCAACGTCCTGACTTTC.

V gene TRBV11-2 combines with J gene TRBJ2-5; a weak D match, TRBD2 (6 bases). V dropped 1 base and J dropped 2 bases, with 14 bases sitting between them. CDR1 and CDR2 from the germline V gene are SGHAT and FQNNGV. The CDR3 spans 16 residues. As DNA, the CDR3 is TGTGCCAGCAGCTTAGGCGGGAAGGAGGGACAAGAGACCCAGTACTTC. Amino acids: CASSLGGKEGQETQYF.

This chain uses TRBV30 with TRBJ1-1; no clear D gene. The CDR3 runs 12 residues. V lost 3 bases, J lost 1 base, and 6 bases lay in between. Germline V gene lookup returns CDR1 GTSNPN and CDR2 SVGIG (reference sequence). CDR3 nucleotides: TGTGCCTGGAGGATAGAGAACACTGAAGCTTTCTTT. This encodes CAWRIENTEAFF.

This chain joins TRBV5-4 and TRBJ1-5, with no clear D. This CDR3 comprises 12 residues. CDR1 and CDR2 from the germline V gene are SGHNT and YYREEE (reference sequence). V lost 5 bases and J lost 7, with 10 bases in between. The CDR3 here is CASSAAGQPQHF. DNA of the CDR3: TGTGCCAGCAGTGCTGCGGGCCAGCCCCAGCATTTT.

The genes are TRBV27 and TRBJ2-7; the match to TRBD2 covers 10 bases. The CDR3 runs 20 residues. The trim removed 0 bases at V and 0 bases at J, leaving 14 bases unmatched. CDR1 is MNHEY and CDR2 is SMNVEV in the germline V gene (reference sequence). CDR3 sequence (DNA): TGTGCCAGCAGTTTATCCCTTAGCGGGAGGTACGGCGGGAGCTCCTACGAGCAGTACTTC. The encoded protein is CASSLSLSGRYGGSSYEQYF.

The DNA for the CDR3 is TGTGCCAGCAGTACCGGACAGGGGGCGCGTTTGGACACTGAAGCTTTCTTT. It specifies CASSTGQGARLDTEAFF. The V call is TRBV7-9, the J call TRBJ1-1; TRBD1 agrees at 11 bases. Germline V gene data show CDR1 as SEHNR and CDR2 as FQNEAQ (reference sequence). Trimming cost V 6 bases and J 3 bases; bases outside gene matches: 12. The CDR3 has 17 residues.

CDR3: CASSEFGSFPNQPQHF. The CDR3, as DNA: TGCGCCAGCAGTGAGTTTGGGAGTTTCCCCAATCAGCCCCAGCATTTT. The rearrangement uses TRBV10-1 and TRBJ1-5; D is unresolved. The length of the CDR3 is 16 residues. V gave up 1 base and J gave up 3 bases, with 13 bases separating them. Germline CDR1 WNHNN, CDR2 SYGVQD (reference sequence).

The V gene is TRBV18, the J gene TRBJ2-1; tentatively, D is TRBD1 (6 bases). V gave up 2 bases and J gave up 7 bases, with 15 bases separating them. This CDR3 contains 15 residues. Germline values: CDR1 KGHSH, CDR2 LQKENI. The CDR3: CASSPSTGRRNEQFF. Written as DNA, the CDR3 is TGTGCCAGCTCACCAAGCACAGGGAGAAGGAATGAGCAGTTCTTC.

This chain connects TRBV19 to TRBJ2-1; 8 bases are a match to TRBD2. V lost 0 bases and J lost 9; bases outside the gene matches: 13. The CDR3 consists of 17 residues. Per germline, CDR1 LNHDA and CDR2 SQIVND (reference sequence). The CDR3 DNA reads TGTGCCAGTAGTATAGACGGGCAGAGAGGACTAGCACGTGAGCAGTTCTTC. Its translation is CASSIDGQRGLAREQFF.